Sequencing of this TCR beta chain was carried out in a study of long-term antiretroviral therapy in people with HIV (dated by TCRdb to between 2022 and 2023). Looking at the study overall: The earliest samples were collected approximately a decade before the 2015 WHO recommendation for immediate ART, a period when ART was typically delayed until CD4 counts fell. Of the roughly 30 participants with HIV, 10 to 11 were female. Test extractions of a monoclonal T-cell line alongside approximately 34 polyclonal samples showed no cross-contamination during QIAcube processing. The cohort contributed under 200 cryopreserved PBMC samples from a few dozen adults with confirmed HIV infection, collected serially over a mean of approximately six years (range 1-12). This retrospective serial study examined whether starting ART and sustained HIV suppression were associated with changes in the composition and diversity of the TRB repertoire in peripheral blood.

Points on this clone: It has no known antigen specificity. Base-call qualities are not available, and no considerably larger clone is one nucleotide away.

Inclusion was restricted to participants for whom at least one PBMC sample before ART initiation and at least two post-ART samples were available. All participants with HIV were treated in the United States of America. Cryopreserved samples of about 0.95-11 million PBMC were thawed and washed before DNA extraction. At the time of the earliest PBMC sample, participants with HIV were aged between roughly 20 and 55 years. Per participant, PBMC samples came from 1-4 timepoints prior to ART initiation and 2-8 timepoints following ART initiation, for a median of 7 samples. Serial HIV viral load, CD4+ T-cell count, ART history and demographic data were obtained for every participant. A Qiagen kit on a QIAcube was used to extract genomic DNA from unsorted PBMC, with samples processed in batches of 12. At the junction V is shortened by 0 bases and J by 3 bases, with 14 bases in between. The germline V gene gives CDR1 as SGHTS and CDR2 as YDEGEE. The CDR3, from cysteine to phenylalanine, totals 16 residues. Kept here is only the CDR3 DNA, which spans 48 bases and is read in frame from base 1.

The paper's findings and limits, for the study overall: At every time point, the repertoire was dominated by expanded TRB clones first identified before ART initiation, although this dominance fluctuated and, in many PLHIV, declined after ART. Because PBMC availability was limited, only the TCR beta chain was sequenced, with no alpha chain pairing. Samples dated from the mid-2000s to the late 2010s, and the ART regimens used may be less effective than current ones. No data were available on ART adherence, viral resistance or therapy changes, limiting inferences about post-ART repertoire changes. HIV repertoires had narrower CDR3 length ranges than controls, and the network structure suggested an antigen-experienced repertoire that shifted only slightly toward naive after ART. Unsorted PBMC were profiled instead of sorted CD4+ and CD8+ T cells because pre-ART samples had limited cell numbers. Starting ART was linked to a significant rise in TRB diversity, yet even with long-term ART the diversity remained significantly lower than in transplant donor controls.

The immunoSEQ hsTCRB v3.0 assay was used at survey level resolution for TRB variable region sequencing. A depth of about 35,000-50,000 T-cell genomes per sample was targeted for TRB sequencing. An Illumina MiSeq with a v3 150-cycle kit was used to sequence the pooled TRB libraries. The authors' pipeline ran thus. Repertoire analysis was performed in R inside a reproducible Nextflow workflow that covered QC, data transformation and analysis. Custom analyses were implemented in LymphoSeq2, an R package for AIRR-Seq data exploration. A few samples yielding fewer than 5000 total TRB sequences were excluded, leaving 150 to 200 analyzed HIV repertoires. Among the 200 or so HIV repertoires that were kept, under 60 were collected before ART initiation and roughly 130 were collected after ART initiation. Repertoires were downsampled to 5000 TRB nucleotide sequences, and summary statistics were averaged over 100 downsampling iterations. TRB sequences were retained for analysis only if CDR3 regions of at least seven amino acids were present. Two measures captured diversity: a Shannon entropy-derived clonality score and the Gini coefficient. In repertoire networks, the top 5000 CDR3 amino acid sequences were linked whenever an edit distance of one separated two sequences. Antigen specificity groups and MHC restriction were predicted for TRB CDR3 amino acid sequences with GLIPH2. Known CMV, EBV, HIV or tissue antigen associations were flagged by matching CDR3 amino acid sequences against VDJdb and McPAS-TCR. Pre-ART, post-ART and control groups were compared with Wilcoxon signed-rank tests and Holm-Bonferroni correction. Drawn from immuneACCESS, this table holds only the in-frame rearrangements with V and J called that TCRdb kept. Clones are partly lost; checked studies trace under half to an unresolved V gene and leave the rest unexplained. V and J calls plus clone size are reproduced from that table; the DNA served to infer D and trimming. The sample data list roughly 24,000 clones, and under 90% of these were observed just once. The top ten constitute nearly 7.5% of the sample.

This chain is built from TRBV5-8 and TRBJ2-3; perhaps TRBD1 is the D gene, with 5 bases matching. This TCR was recovered from a woman aged 25 to 39 with HIV. The specimen comprised unsorted PBMCs, sampled 1.8 years before starting antiretroviral therapy. The CDR3 amino acid sequence is: CASSLARTFFTDTQYF. The sequenced DNA: TGTGCCAGCAGCTTGGCTAGGACATTTTTTACAGATACGCAGTATTTT.